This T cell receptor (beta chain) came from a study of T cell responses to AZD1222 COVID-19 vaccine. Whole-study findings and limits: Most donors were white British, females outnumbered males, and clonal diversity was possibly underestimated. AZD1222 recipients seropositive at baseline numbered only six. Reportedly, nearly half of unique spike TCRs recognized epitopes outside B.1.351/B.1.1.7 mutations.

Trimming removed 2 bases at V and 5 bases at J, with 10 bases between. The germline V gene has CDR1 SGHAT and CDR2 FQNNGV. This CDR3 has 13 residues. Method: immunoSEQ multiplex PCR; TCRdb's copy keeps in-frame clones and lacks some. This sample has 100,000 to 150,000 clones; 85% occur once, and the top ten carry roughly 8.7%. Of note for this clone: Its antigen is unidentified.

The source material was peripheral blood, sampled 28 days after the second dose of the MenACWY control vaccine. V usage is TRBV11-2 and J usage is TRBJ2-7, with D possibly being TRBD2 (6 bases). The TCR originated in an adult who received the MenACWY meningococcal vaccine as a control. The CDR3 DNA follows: TGTGCCAGCAGCTTAAGTCGGGAGAACGAGCAGTACGTC. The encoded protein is CASSLSRENEQYV.